The 23 T cell receptor beta chains in this list originate from one sample, sequenced in a study of T cells in Graves' hyperthyroidism and ophthalmopathy. The CDR3 regions of TCR beta were amplified from RNA transcripts. Primed by the HTBI set, a first-round RT-PCR was run on the TCR CDR3. TCRdb recomputed calls from the multiplex PCR reads with MiXCR, one row per CDR3 protein. The sample consists of around 260,000 distinct CDR3 sequences, less than 30% of them appearing once. Specimen: blood. These receptors came from a man in his forties or fifties with Graves' hyperthyroidism that later progressed to Graves' ophthalmopathy.

This clonotype was detected many times. The chain carries TRBV29-1 and TRBJ2-7, with TRBD2 matching over 8 bases. The CDR3 is 12 residues long. J lost 5 bases, V lost 4 bases, and 4 bases had no gene match. Germline V lookup: CDR1 SQVTM, CDR2 ANQGSEA. The CDR3 DNA follows: TGCAGCGTTGTCCTAGCGGGCAACGAGCAGTACTTC. Amino acids: CSVVLAGNEQYF.

This clonotype occurred a few times. The chain links TRBV12-3 or TRBV12-4 to TRBJ1-1; D not certain. Trimming removed 6 bases at V and 6 bases at J, with 11 bases between. The CDR3 sequence is 12 residues long. CDR3 in amino acids: CASSPTVSEAFF. The CDR3 DNA reads TGTGCCAGCAGCCCTACAGTATCTGAAGCTTTCTTT.

This clonotype was seen at least ten times. This rearrangement joins TRBV5-1 to TRBJ2-7; no firm D call. V lost 1 base to trimming and J lost 0 bases, with 8 bases between them. There are 14 residues in the CDR3. Germline-derived CDR1 and CDR2 are SGHRS and YFSETQ. CDR3 amino acids: CASSLSYGSYEQYF. CDR3 DNA sequence: TGCGCCAGCAGCTTGTCTTACGGCTCCTACGAGCAGTACTTC.

This clonotype was seen more than once but under ten times. This chain uses TRBV27 with TRBJ2-2, with D possibly matching TRBD1 (6 bases). The germline CDR1 and CDR2 sequences are MNHEY and SMNVEV (reference sequence). This CDR3 has 14 residues. The V and J ends lost 6 bases and 3 bases respectively, with 11 bases between them. Here the CDR3 reads CASRQTGYTGELFF. The DNA for the CDR3 is TGTGCCAGCAGGCAAACAGGGTACACCGGGGAGCTGTTTTTT.

This clonotype has a count of ten or more. The chain combines TRBV7-9 with TRBJ1-2; D not resolved. The CDR3 is 14 amino acids. The V end lost 1 base, the J end lost 0 bases, and 6 bases lay between the germline ends. CDR1 and CDR2 from the germline V gene are SEHNR and FQNEAQ (reference sequence). CDR3 in amino acids: CASSLVLANYGYTF. The CDR3 nucleotides are TGTGCCAGCAGCTTAGTTTTAGCTAACTATGGCTACACCTTC.

This clonotype was detected many times. This chain uses TRBV29-1 with TRBJ2-2, with D maybe TRBD2 (7 bases). Trimming shortened V by 8 bases and J by 8 bases, and 15 bases separated the two germline ends. This CDR3 contains 12 residues. Germline V gives CDR1 SQVTM, CDR2 ANQGSEA. The DNA of the CDR3 is TGCAGCACCAAAGGGAGGGGGGGGGAGCTGTTTTTT. This translates into CSTKGRGGELFF.

This clonotype was found many times. The chain combines TRBV2 with TRBJ2-5; 7 nucleotides agree with TRBD2. Germline CDR1 and CDR2: SNHLY and FYNNEI. The V and J ends lost 8 bases and 2 bases, in that order; junction bases with no gene match: 5. The CDR3 spans 13 residues. Written as DNA, the CDR3 is TGTGCCAGCGGGAGGGGATTTCAAGAGACCCAGTACTTC. Translated, it gives CASGRGFQETQYF.

This clonotype was seen many times. The chain uses TRBV2 and TRBJ1-5; 8 nucleotides match TRBD1. This CDR3 has 16 residues. CDR1 and CDR2 (germline): SNHLY, FYNNEI. Losses at the gene ends were 1 base for V and 6 bases for J; bases not matched to a gene: 8. The CDR3 nucleotides read TGTGCCAGCAGTGAAGATCGAGGACAGGGAACTCAGCCCCAGCATTTT. Its translation: CASSEDRGQGTQPQHF.

This chain connects TRBV7-2 to TRBJ2-7, with D possibly matching TRBD1 (6 bases). This CDR3 region has 15 residues. Trimming took 3 bases from V and 0 from J, leaving 12 bases between them. The germline V gene has CDR1 SGHTA and CDR2 FQGNSA. For the CDR3, the DNA is TGTGCCAGCAGCTTTTTAACAGGGAGCTCCTACGAGCAGTACTTC. Translated, it gives CASSFLTGSSYEQYF.

Ten or more counts support this clonotype. V is TRBV7-9 and J is TRBJ1-1; D is unresolved. V was trimmed by 2 bases and J by 1 base, leaving 8 bases between them. Looked up from germline, CDR1 is SEHNR and CDR2 is FQNEAQ (reference sequence). CDR3 length: 14 residues. CDR3 sequence: CASSLHTENTEAFF. In DNA form, the CDR3 reads TGTGCCAGCAGCTTACATACGGAGAACACTGAAGCTTTCTTT.

This clonotype has a count of ten or more. V is TRBV2 and J is TRBJ2-7, with 9 bases matching TRBD1. Germline CDR1 SNHLY, CDR2 FYNNEI. The ends lost 1 base at V and 2 bases at J; junction bases unmatched: 12. The length of the CDR3 is 18 residues. The CDR3 loop reads CASSEVHLGTGGPYEQYF. The DNA of the CDR3 is TGTGCCAGCAGTGAAGTTCATCTAGGAACAGGGGGCCCCTACGAGCAGTACTTC.

In its sample, this clonotype was seen many times. The chain recombines TRBV2 with TRBJ2-7; D not resolved. The CDR3 is 14 amino acids. Germline CDR1 is SNHLY and CDR2 is FYNNEI. Trimming removed 3 bases at V and 1 base at J, with 10 bases between. In DNA form, the CDR3 reads TGTGCCAGCAGTGAGTTGCAGATATCCTACGAGCAGTACTTC. Amino acids: CASSELQISYEQYF.

This clonotype was counted at least ten times. The chain has TRBV20-1 and TRBJ2-2; D unclear. The CDR3 is made up of 14 amino acids. Germline lookup yields CDR1 DFQATT and CDR2 SNEGSKA (reference sequence). With 4 bases removed from V and 1 base from J, the gap between germline ends came to 10 bases. CDR3 coding DNA: TGCAGTGCTATCAACTTTGGGAACACCGGGGAGCTGTTTTTT. Encoded protein: CSAINFGNTGELFF.

This chain links TRBV11-3 with TRBJ2-5, with D possibly being TRBD1 (6 bases). V lost 0 bases and J lost 1, with 12 bases in between. The CDR3 spans 16 residues. Germline V CDR1 and CDR2: SGHNT, YENEEA. As DNA, the CDR3 is TGTGCCAGCAGCTTAGATCCCATGACAGGCCAAGAGACCCAGTACTTC. Translated, it gives CASSLDPMTGQETQYF.

This clonotype appeared many times. The chain has TRBV27 and TRBJ2-7; TRBD1 is a possible D gene (6 bases). The V gene's germline CDR1 is MNHEY and CDR2 SMNVEV (reference sequence). Trimming took 5 bases from V and 2 from J, leaving 10 bases between them. This CDR3 contains 13 residues. In DNA form, the CDR3 reads TGTGCCAGCAGTAGGGACACCGCCTACGAGCAGTACTTC. Translating it yields CASSRDTAYEQYF.

This clonotype was picked up many times. The chain joins TRBV18 to TRBJ2-7; the D is unclear. Trimming shortened V by 3 bases and J by 3 bases, and 12 bases separated the two germline ends. The CDR3 runs to 14 residues. The germline V gene has CDR1 KGHSH and CDR2 LQKENI. CDR3 amino acids: CASSPANLGYEQYF. The CDR3 region has the DNA TGTGCCAGCTCACCGGCTAACCTGGGCTACGAGCAGTACTTC.

This clonotype came up many times. V and J are TRBV29-1 and TRBJ1-5, with TRBD1 as a possible D gene (5 bases). The CDR3 has 14 residues. Per germline, CDR1 SQVTM and CDR2 ANQGSEA. Trimming left V 4 bases short and J 3 bases short, with 13 bases between. CDR3 DNA sequence: TGCAGCGTTGGTGGGGAAGGGGTCAATCAGCCCCAGCATTTT. Translated, it gives CSVGGEGVNQPQHF.

The chain recombines TRBV10-2 with TRBJ1-2, with D perhaps TRBD1 (5 bases). The V end lost 3 bases, the J end lost 6 bases, and 8 bases lay between the germline ends. This CDR3 region has 12 residues. Per germline, CDR1 WSHSY and CDR2 SAAADI. DNA for the CDR3: TGCGCCAGCAGTGACCGGGGCGATGGCTACACCTTC. It specifies CASSDRGDGYTF.

V gene TRBV6-2 or TRBV6-3 combines with J gene TRBJ1-2; D ambiguous. Germline loops: CDR1 MNHEY, CDR2 SVGEGT. The ends were cut back, 5 bases at V and 10 bases at J, with 20 bases in the middle. The CDR3 has 14 amino acids. The CDR3 DNA sequence: TGTGCCAGCAGTGCCCTCGGGGTTCCGACTCTCTACACCTTC. Amino acid sequence: CASSALGVPTLYTF.

This clonotype was detected ten times or more. Here the CDR3 DNA reads TGTGCCAGCAGTACACGGACAGGGGGCTACACCTTC. Translating gives CASSTRTGGYTF. The J gene is TRBJ1-2, the V gene TRBV6-5; 8 bases line up with TRBD1. This CDR3 is 12 amino acids long. Germline V gene data show CDR1 as MNHEY and CDR2 as SVGAGI. Losses at the gene ends were 5 bases for V and 8 bases for J; bases not matched to a gene: 4.

This rearrangement joins TRBV12-3 or TRBV12-4 to TRBJ1-3; D uncertain. This CDR3 region has 13 residues. V was trimmed by 4 bases and J by 3 bases, leaving 7 bases between them. DNA for the CDR3: TGTGCCAGCAGTTCCAGGAGTGGAAACACCATATATTTT. It codes for CASSSRSGNTIYF.

This clonotype was observed many times. This chain links TRBV30 with TRBJ1-1, with D tentatively TRBD1 (6 bases). CDR1 GTSNPN and CDR2 SVGIG come from the germline V gene (reference sequence). CDR3 length: 12 residues. V lost 4 bases and J 6 bases, leaving 12 bases between the germline ends. The DNA for the CDR3 is TGTGCCTGGAAGGAGGGGGTCGCTGAAGCTTTCTTT. Its translation is CAWKEGVAEAFF.

This clonotype appeared many times. The chain uses TRBV24-1 and TRBJ2-7, with D unclear. Trimming shortened V by 4 bases and J by 2 bases, and 11 bases separated the two germline ends. CDR1 is KGHDR and CDR2 is SFDVKD in the germline V gene. The CDR3 loop spans 14 amino acids. The CDR3 DNA sequence: TGTGCCACCAGTGACCGTAGAAATACCTACGAGCAGTACTTC. Protein product: CATSDRRNTYEQYF.